The entry that follows covers one TCR beta chain sequence. Its antigen is unidentified. This sample stems from a study of cytotoxic CD8 clonotypes in ibrutinib-treated CLL. Across the study: The patient breakdown showed some eleven relapsed/refractory and under 16 treatment-naive cases, with approximately 18 IGHV unmutated. Complete response was seen in 2 patients and partial in roughly 25; about twelve progressed and 14 stayed remitted after a median 68 months. Study observations and caveats: Public clonotypes, an uncommon group, contracted or remained stable on treatment.

Germline lookup yields CDR1 SGDLS and CDR2 YYNGEE. This CDR3 region has 19 residues. Unmatched junction bases numbered 17, after V lost 0 bases and J lost 3 bases. Clones were read by immunoSEQ multiplex PCR, and TCRdb kept only the in-frame ones, dropping some. Altogether some 92,000 clones are present, roughly four fifths being singletons, with the ten largest covering 20% to 25%. This sequence joins TRBV9 and TRBJ1-2; 7 nucleotides match TRBD1. The specimen comprised PBMCs, sampled after 24 months of ibrutinib treatment. The TCR originated in a human donor with chronic lymphocytic leukemia. CDR3 nucleotides: TGTGCCAGCAGCGTAGCCTTGGACAGGATCCGCGGAGCGGACTATGGCTACACCTTC. This gives the protein CASSVALDRIRGADYGYTF.